This TCR beta chain was identified in a study of T cell repertoires in cytomegalovirus infection. Study context: CMV infection together with matching HLA type was indicated by public TCR beta signatures.

As concerns this clonotype: What it binds is unknown.

Using its own MiXCR run on the reads, TCRdb lists one record per CDR3 protein. The data contain fewer than 550,000 distinct CDR3 sequences, less than 30% of them seen just once; the ten biggest clones take up under 15%. V was clipped by 5 bases and J by 2 bases; unmatched bases: 9. The germline V gene encodes CDR1 MDHEN and CDR2 SYDVKM. This CDR3 contains 16 residues. Study conclusions and caveats: HLA-C-restricted TCR beta clonotypes specific for CMV led the ex vivo response. Pooled public TCR beta family frequency picked out CMV carriers with the relevant HLA.

V and J are TRBV28 and TRBJ2-5; 9 bases map to TRBD2. The sequencing input was PBMCs. The sequence came from a human donor in good health (CMV status not recorded). Some clones in this sample may be carry-over from other donors' samples. The CDR3 loop is CASSPHPLAGQETQYF. In nucleotides, the CDR3 is TGTGCCAGCAGTCCCCACCCTCTAGCGGGGCAAGAGACCCAGTACTTC. Full variable domain (rest looked up from reference TRBV28 and TRBJ2-5): DVKVTQSSRYLVKRTGEKVFLECVQDMDHENMFWYRQDPGLGLRLIYFSYDVKMKEKGDIPEGYSVSREKKERFSLILESASTNQTSMYLCASSPHPLAGQETQYFGPGTRLLVL.